This entry features one TCR beta chain sequence. Its binding antigen is unknown. Base qualities are not provided; no much larger clone lies one nucleotide away. A distance of 12 bases separates the germline ends of V and J, which lose 4 bases and 8 bases respectively. The CDR3 holds 13 amino acids from the cysteine to the phenylalanine. Of the read, only the CDR3 DNA is kept; its 39 bases are in frame from base 1. The germline V gene (reference sequence) provides CDR1 LNHDA and CDR2 SQIVND. The data are from a study of blood T cell repertoires in COVID-19 (dated by TCRdb to the early 2020s). A note on the overall study: Samples covering the acute and convalescent phases of COVID-19 were provided by collaborators in the United States, Italy and Spain. Where available, HLA class I and class II types were taken from metadata supplied by the sample provider and were not determined by assay-based typing. Subjects who had been exposed to COVID-19, were actively infected with it, or had recovered from it provided the deeply sampled blood TCRbeta repertoires that made up the dataset. The prospective study material was composed of cDNA or gDNA derived from T cells, B-cell-depleted T cells, or PBMCs. A de-identified subject ID, COVID-19 status, age in years and sex were almost always included in the sample metadata. The repertoires were released in a freely available public database intended as a resource for research on the immune response to SARS-CoV-2. Samples came from the ongoing ImmuneRACE study (first 160 participants) plus 1,254 subjects from 6 global collaborators. What the authors observed across the whole study: Clinical and demographic metadata were provided uncurated, with the amount varying by source and participant.

The immunoSEQ Assay, a bias-controlled multiplex PCR, was used to amplify TCRbeta CDR3 regions from genomic DNA. Under the source paper's analysis protocol: Nucleated cell counts per sample were estimated from amplification of reference gene primers within the assay. To quantify the absolute abundance of each unique TCRbeta CDR3 rearrangement, sequence reads were collapsed and filtered. For each sample, productive Simpson clonality was calculated as the square root of Simpson's diversity index over productive rearrangements. TCRdb took over this immuneACCESS table, retaining in-frame rearrangements with V and J assigned. Such tables are incomplete; in checked studies, under half of the missing clones stem from an unresolved V gene, and the remainder is unexplained. V and J calls plus clone size are reproduced from that table; the DNA served to infer D and trimming. The sample includes 160,000 or so clones, with about 85% observed a single time. Of the sample, approximately 1% is held by the ten largest clones.

The collaborating institutions used their own protocols to collect whole blood in K2EDTA tubes. For TCRbeta analysis, collaborators shipped samples in one of three forms: frozen whole blood, isolated PBMCs, or DNA extracted from either of those sample types. The chain is encoded by TRBV19 joined to TRBJ2-1; TRBD2 is a possible D gene, resting on 6 matching bases. Sequencing was performed on peripheral blood. The sequence was obtained from a man aged 40-49 years with acute or convalescent COVID-19. The sequenced DNA: TGTGCCAGTAGTAACAAGCCTAGCGATGAGCAGTTCTTC. Translated, this is CASSNKPSDEQFF.